The 30 T cell receptor beta chains below all came from one sample that was sequenced in a study of neurological immune-mediated disorders. TCRdb reprocessed the 5' RACE reads via MiXCR and lists one record per CDR3 protein. The sample shows some 86,000 distinct CDR3 sequences, around 2.6% of them seen only once. Material: PBMCs. The receptors were gathered from a woman in her twenties or thirties with multiple sclerosis.

This clonotype showed up many times. V and J are TRBV7-2 and TRBJ2-3, with D unclear. Germline V gene data show CDR1 as SGHTA and CDR2 as FQGNSA. This CDR3 has 14 residues. Trimming pared 3 bases from V and 1 base from J, leaving 8 bases between. The CDR3 sequence is CASSLATGTDTQYF. The CDR3 DNA reads TGTGCCAGCAGCTTGGCAACAGGCACAGATACGCAGTATTTT.

This clonotype was observed many times. The chain joins TRBV20-1 to TRBJ2-3; D is perhaps TRBD2 (5 bases). V dropped 0 bases and J dropped 4 bases, with 14 bases sitting between them. Germline V gene lookup returns CDR1 DFQATT and CDR2 SNEGSKA (reference sequence). CDR3 length: 15 amino acids. CDR3 protein: CSARDRERFPDTQYF. The CDR3 DNA sequence: TGCAGTGCTAGAGATCGTGAGCGGTTCCCAGATACGCAGTATTTT.

The table lists this clonotype with many counts. The genes are TRBV20-1 and TRBJ1-2; D unresolved. V was pared by 0 bases and J by 4 bases, with 12 bases between. This CDR3 spans 14 amino acids. The germline CDR1 and CDR2 sequences are DFQATT and SNEGSKA (reference sequence). The DNA of the CDR3 is TGCAGTGCTAGAGATCTGGACGATCGCTATGGCTACACCTTC. This codes for CSARDLDDRYGYTF.

This clonotype was seen ten or more times. The chain is built from TRBV5-5 and TRBJ2-5, with 7 bases lining up with TRBD2. Trimming cost V 3 bases and J 5 bases; bases outside gene matches: 7. CDR1 is SGHKS and CDR2 is YYEKEE in the germline V gene (reference sequence). The CDR3 runs 14 residues. This chain's CDR3 is CASSSVGGGETQYF. In DNA, the CDR3 is TGTGCCAGCAGCTCCGTTGGGGGAGGGGAGACCCAGTACTTC.

This clonotype was recorded at least ten times. J is TRBJ2-5 and V is TRBV25-1; D gene uncertain. Germline V lookup: CDR1 MGHDK, CDR2 SYGVNS. The CDR3 is 13 amino acids. V lost 4 bases, J lost 4 bases, and 10 bases lay in between. The CDR3 is CASSGPAVETQYF. The CDR3 DNA reads TGTGCCAGCAGTGGCCCGGCCGTAGAGACCCAGTACTTC.

This clonotype was detected only a few times. J is TRBJ1-1 and V is TRBV19; a possible D gene is TRBD1 (5 bases). With 5 bases removed from V and 4 bases from J, the gap between germline ends came to 14 bases. This CDR3 has 14 residues. Germline V CDR1 and CDR2: LNHDA, SQIVND (reference sequence). Written as DNA, the CDR3 is TGTGCCAGTAGTTTGTGGGCCGGGGGCACTGAAGCTTTCTTT. It codes for CASSLWAGGTEAFF. Full variable domain (rest looked up from reference TRBV19 and TRBJ1-1): DGGITQSPKYLFRKEGQNVTLSCEQNLNHDAMYWYRQDPGQGLRLIYYSQIVNDFQKGDIAEGYSVSREKKESFPLTVTSAQKNPTAFYLCASSLWAGGTEAFFGQGTRLTVV.

There are many counts of this clonotype. The chain joins TRBV7-2 to TRBJ1-2, with TRBD1 matching 8 bases. CDR3 size: 13 residues. CDR1 is SGHTA and CDR2 is FQGNSA in the germline V gene. V shed 6 bases, J shed 1 base, and the junction held 1 base outside the gene matches. DNA of the CDR3: TGTGCCAGCAGAACAGGGGGTAACTATGGCTACACCTTC. This encodes CASRTGGNYGYTF.

Ten or more counts support this clonotype. The gene calls are TRBV6-2 or TRBV6-3 and TRBJ2-7, with 9 bases that match TRBD1. Germline CDR1 reads MNHEY; CDR2 reads SVGEGT. The length of the CDR3 is 15 residues. V shed 6 bases and J 0 bases; nucleotides not matched to a gene: 6. The CDR3 DNA follows: TGTGCCAGCAGCAGCCCGGGACAGGGCTCCTACGAGCAGTACTTC. Translation: CASSSPGQGSYEQYF.

The sample holds many counts of this clonotype. This chain joins TRBV10-3 and TRBJ2-3; weak D call: TRBD2 (6 bases). Germline CDR1 and CDR2: ENHRY and SYGVKD. The length of the CDR3 is 14 residues. Between the trimmed V and J ends, which lost 7 bases and 3 bases, there was a span of 14 bases. In nucleotides, the CDR3 is TGTGCCATCACTCCAAGCGGGCCGACAGATACGCAGTATTTT. It is translated as CAITPSGPTDTQYF.

This clonotype was seen many times. The V gene is TRBV3-1, the J gene TRBJ2-1; 10 nucleotides align to TRBD1. CDR1 and CDR2 (germline): LGHDT, YNNKEL (reference sequence). CDR3 size: 16 residues. The J segment lost 10 bases and the V segment lost 1 base, leaving 10 bases of the junction unmatched. For the CDR3, the DNA is TGTGCCAGCAGCCAAGGCCAGCCGGGACAGGGGAGCGAGCAGTTCTTC. Encoded protein: CASSQGQPGQGSEQFF.

V is TRBV10-1 and J is TRBJ1-1; the D gene is possibly TRBD1 (6 bases). This CDR3 has 15 amino acids. The germline V gene has CDR1 WNHNN and CDR2 SYGVQD (reference sequence). Deletions cut 4 bases from V and 7 bases from J, with 19 bases between. The CDR3 region has the DNA TGCGCCAGCAGTGGGCCCAGGGGCCTTTACCATGAAGCTTTCTTT. It is translated as CASSGPRGLYHEAFF.

This clonotype was observed many times. The rearrangement uses TRBV6-5 and TRBJ2-2, with D possibly matching TRBD2 (6 bases). This CDR3 region has 16 residues. Germline-derived CDR1 and CDR2 are MNHEY and SVGAGI. V was cut by 8 bases and J by 0 bases, with 16 bases left in between. The CDR3 spells CASSERSGSNTGELFF. The DNA for the CDR3 is TGTGCCAGCTCGGAACGCAGCGGGTCGAACACCGGGGAGCTGTTTTTT.

In its sample, this clonotype was seen many times. The gene calls are TRBV4-1 and TRBJ1-1; tentative D call: TRBD1 (5 bases). The germline gives CDR1 MGHRA, CDR2 YSYEKL. The CDR3 loop spans 14 amino acids. V gave up 1 base and J gave up 10 bases, with 16 bases separating them. CDR3 in amino acids: CASSQAGLPSGAFF. The CDR3 bases are TGCGCCAGCAGCCAAGCGGGACTCCCCTCGGGAGCTTTCTTT.

This clonotype showed up many times. The chain combines TRBV12-3 or TRBV12-4 with TRBJ1-5, with a possible D match to TRBD1 (6 bases). The CDR3 totals 15 residues. V was pared by 2 bases and J by 7 bases, with 15 bases between. CDR3 loop: CASSLSGRGGQPQHF. CDR3 coding DNA: TGTGCCAGCAGTTTAAGTGGCAGGGGAGGCCAGCCCCAGCATTTT.

This clonotype was seen a handful of times. The junction and the germline gene differ at one end; a read error may be behind it. The CDR3 reads CATSEAGGKTQNF. In DNA, the CDR3 is TGTGCCACCAGTGAAGCAGGGGGGAAGACCCAGAATTTT. The V call is TRBV24-1, the J call TRBJ1-5; 7 nucleotides match TRBD1. Germline V gives CDR1 KGHDR, CDR2 SFDVKD. The CDR3 runs to 13 residues.

This clonotype was observed at least ten times. The genes are TRBV4-3 and TRBJ2-7, with 12 nucleotides matching TRBD2. The V gene's germline CDR1 is LGHNA and CDR2 YSLEER. With 2 bases clipped from V and 2 bases from J, the junction kept 4 bases outside the gene matches. The CDR3 covers 16 residues. The CDR3, as DNA: TGCGCCAGCAGCCAAACAAGGACTAGCGGGACCTACGAGCAGTACTTC. Protein product: CASSQTRTSGTYEQYF.

In this sample, this clonotype turned up many times. V usage is TRBV6-5 and J usage is TRBJ1-6; no clear D gene. V was pared by 4 bases and J by 7 bases, with 5 bases between. CDR1 and CDR2 (germline): MNHEY, SVGAGI. The CDR3 totals 12 residues. The CDR3: CASSWANSPLHF. The CDR3 coding sequence is TGTGCCAGCAGTTGGGCGAATTCACCCCTCCACTTT.

The table lists this clonotype with many counts. J is TRBJ1-4 and V is TRBV24-1; TRBD1 matches at 12 bases. The CDR3 extends over 15 amino acids. Germline V gives CDR1 KGHDR, CDR2 SFDVKD. V shed 4 bases, J shed 8 bases, and the junction held 4 bases outside the gene matches. Written as DNA, the CDR3 is TGTGCCACCAGTGAAGGGGACAGGGGGCGGGAAAAACTGTTTTTT. Protein: CATSEGDRGREKLFF.

Ten or more counts support this clonotype. The chain carries TRBV7-9 and TRBJ2-7; maybe TRBD1 (6 bases). In germline, CDR1 is SEHNR, CDR2 FQNEAQ (reference sequence). V lost 3 bases and J 0 bases, leaving 12 bases between the germline ends. CDR3 length equals 15 residues. The CDR3 is CASSFYRDHSYEQYF. CDR3 DNA: TGTGCCAGCAGCTTCTACAGGGACCACTCCTACGAGCAGTACTTC.

This clonotype occurred many times. The chain uses TRBV6-6 and TRBJ1-5, with TRBD1 matching over 7 bases. Germline V gene data show CDR1 as MNHNY and CDR2 as SVGAGI (reference sequence). The CDR3 contains 18 residues. After removal of 2 bases from V and 3 bases from J, the junction contained 13 bases not matched to a gene. The CDR3 DNA follows: TGTGCCAGCAGTTACACCGGGGCCCGACAGGGAGACAATCAGCCCCAGCATTTT. This encodes CASSYTGARQGDNQPQHF.

This clonotype was detected many times. The V call is TRBV20-1, the J call TRBJ2-7; the D gene could be TRBD1 or TRBD2 (6 bases each). Germline V gene lookup returns CDR1 DFQATT and CDR2 SNEGSKA (reference sequence). The CDR3 is 13 amino acids. V lost 0 bases and J lost 4, with 10 bases in between. For the CDR3, the DNA is TGCAGTGCTAGAGATGGGGGGCTTTACGAGCAGTACTTC. It yields the protein CSARDGGLYEQYF.

This clonotype was recorded many times. The J gene is TRBJ2-1, the V gene TRBV20-1; 10 bases agree with TRBD2. Germline CDR1 and CDR2: DFQATT and SNEGSKA (reference sequence). The CDR3 extends over 15 amino acids. The V and J ends lost 3 bases and 3 bases, in that order; junction bases with no gene match: 5. The CDR3 reads CSARPSSGSYNEQFF. CDR3 sequence (DNA): TGCAGTGCTAGGCCGTCTAGCGGGAGCTACAATGAGCAGTTCTTC.

This clonotype occurred many times. The V and J genes are TRBV27 and TRBJ2-7, with D unresolved. Germline assignment: CDR1 MNHEY and CDR2 SMNVEV (reference sequence). The CDR3 is 14 amino acids. Trimming took 0 bases from V and 2 from J, leaving 8 bases between them. CDR3 sequence (DNA): TGTGCCAGCAGTTTATCGGGGTTGACCTACGAGCAGTACTTC. The encoded protein is CASSLSGLTYEQYF.

This clonotype showed up many times. This rearrangement joins TRBV6-1 to TRBJ2-5, with a weak D call TRBD2 (5 bases). Trimming took off 8 bases at V and 2 bases at J, with 12 bases between the two ends. Germline loops: CDR1 MNHNS, CDR2 SASEGT. This CDR3 region has 13 residues. The CDR3: CASGTAAQETQYF. CDR3 DNA: TGTGCCAGCGGTACAGCGGCGCAAGAGACCCAGTACTTC.

The chain carries TRBV20-1 and TRBJ2-1, with 7 nucleotides matching TRBD2. This CDR3 is built from 15 residues. Trimming removed 0 bases from V and 0 bases from J; junction bases left unmatched: 2. Germline values: CDR1 DFQATT, CDR2 SNEGSKA (reference sequence). Here the CDR3 DNA reads TGCAGTGCTAGAGAGGGCGGGAGCTCCTACAATGAGCAGTTCTTC. It yields the protein CSAREGGSSYNEQFF.

This clonotype was recorded many times. This chain connects TRBV20-1 to TRBJ2-1; possibly TRBD1 for D (6 bases). From germline, CDR1 is DFQATT and CDR2 SNEGSKA (reference sequence). The CDR3 loop spans 15 amino acids. The V and J ends lost 5 bases and 4 bases respectively, with 18 bases between them. CDR3 in amino acids: CSAPRDPDRYNEQFF. Written as DNA, the CDR3 is TGCAGTGCTCCTCGGGACCCCGACAGGTACAATGAGCAGTTCTTC.

This clonotype has a count of ten or more. This chain joins TRBV5-1 and TRBJ2-1; D is undetermined. The germline CDR1 and CDR2 sequences are SGHRS and YFSETQ. The CDR3 length is 15 residues. V dropped 2 bases and J dropped 9 bases, with 18 bases sitting between them. The CDR3 DNA follows: TGCGCCAGCAGCTTTGAGGAGAGAAGGGCCGGTGAGCAGTTCTTC. Translated: CASSFEERRAGEQFF.

This clonotype showed up many times. The chain uses TRBV6-2 or TRBV6-3 and TRBJ2-1; possible D gene TRBD2, 7 bases. Germline V gives CDR1 MNHEY, CDR2 SVGEGT. This CDR3 is built from 15 residues. V lost 7 bases and J lost 12, with 25 bases in between. In nucleotides, the CDR3 is TGTGCCAGCATTACCGGCGGGGGCTCGGGTCTGGCGCAGTTCTTC. As protein: CASITGGGSGLAQFF.

This clonotype has at least ten counts. The rearrangement uses TRBV3-1 and TRBJ2-7; D not resolved. V shed 8 bases and J shed 2 bases, with 16 bases lying between them. The CDR3 is made up of 14 amino acids. Germline V gene sequence: CDR1 LGHDT, CDR2 YNNKEL (reference sequence). The CDR3 loop reads CASAGGPLTYEQYF. The CDR3 DNA sequence: TGTGCCAGCGCAGGCGGCCCACTTACCTACGAGCAGTACTTC.

This clonotype was counted many times. J is TRBJ1-2 and V is TRBV7-8; D is perhaps TRBD1 (5 bases). The CDR3 has 16 residues. The germline gives CDR1 SGHVS, CDR2 FQNEAQ. Trimming took off 5 bases at V and 7 bases at J, with 23 bases between the two ends. CDR3 amino acids: CASSRTGRRGQFGYTF. The CDR3 region has the DNA TGTGCCAGCAGCCGAACGGGACGGCGAGGGCAATTTGGCTACACCTTC.